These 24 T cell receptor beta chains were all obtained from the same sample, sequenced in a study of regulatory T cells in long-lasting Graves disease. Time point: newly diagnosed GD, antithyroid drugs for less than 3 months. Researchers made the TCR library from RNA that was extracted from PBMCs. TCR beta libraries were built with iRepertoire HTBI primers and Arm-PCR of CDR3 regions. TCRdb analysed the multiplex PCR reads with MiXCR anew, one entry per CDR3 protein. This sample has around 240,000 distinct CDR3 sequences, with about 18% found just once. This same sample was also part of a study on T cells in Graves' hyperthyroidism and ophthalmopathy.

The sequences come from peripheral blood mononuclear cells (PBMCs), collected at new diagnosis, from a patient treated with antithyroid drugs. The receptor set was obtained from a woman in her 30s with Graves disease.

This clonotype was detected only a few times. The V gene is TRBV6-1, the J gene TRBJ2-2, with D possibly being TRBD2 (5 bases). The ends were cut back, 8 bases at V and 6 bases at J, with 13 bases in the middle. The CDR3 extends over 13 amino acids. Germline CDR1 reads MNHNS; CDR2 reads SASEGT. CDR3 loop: CASRLAEAGELFF. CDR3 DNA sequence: TGTGCCAGCCGGCTAGCAGAGGCCGGGGAGCTGTTTTTT.

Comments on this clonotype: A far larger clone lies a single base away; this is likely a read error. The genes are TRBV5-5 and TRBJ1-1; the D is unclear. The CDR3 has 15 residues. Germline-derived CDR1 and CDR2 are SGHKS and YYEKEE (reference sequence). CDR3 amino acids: CASSLITSFDTEAFF. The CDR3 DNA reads TGCGCCAGCAGCCTCATCACCTCCTTCGACACTGAAGCTTTCTTT.

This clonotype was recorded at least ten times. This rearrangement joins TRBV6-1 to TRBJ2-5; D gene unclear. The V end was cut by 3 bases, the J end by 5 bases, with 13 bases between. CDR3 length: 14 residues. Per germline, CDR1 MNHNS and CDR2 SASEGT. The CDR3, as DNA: TGTGCCAGCAGTGAGGGATCGGCTTGGGAGACCCAGTACTTC. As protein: CASSEGSAWETQYF.

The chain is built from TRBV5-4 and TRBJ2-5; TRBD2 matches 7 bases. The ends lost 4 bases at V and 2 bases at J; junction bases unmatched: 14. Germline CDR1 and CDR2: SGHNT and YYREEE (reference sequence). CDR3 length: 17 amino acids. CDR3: CASSRSRTSRQQETQYF. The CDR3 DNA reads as TGTGCCAGCAGCCGATCCCGGACTAGTAGACAGCAAGAGACCCAGTACTTC.

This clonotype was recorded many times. The CDR3 DNA follows: TGCAGTGCCCCGGACCCGAGCTCCTACAATGAGCAGTTCTTC. It specifies CSAPDPSSYNEQFF. The chain employs TRBV20-1 and TRBJ2-1; D unclear. CDR1 is DFQATT, CDR2 SNEGSKA, per germline (reference sequence). This CDR3 contains 14 residues. V lost 6 bases to trimming and J lost 0 bases, with 12 bases between them.

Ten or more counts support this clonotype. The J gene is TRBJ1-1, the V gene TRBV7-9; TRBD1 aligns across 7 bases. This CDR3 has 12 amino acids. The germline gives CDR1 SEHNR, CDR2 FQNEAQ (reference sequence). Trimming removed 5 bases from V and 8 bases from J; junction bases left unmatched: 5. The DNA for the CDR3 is TGTGCCAGCAGCATCGGGACAGCCGAAGCTTTCTTT. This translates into CASSIGTAEAFF. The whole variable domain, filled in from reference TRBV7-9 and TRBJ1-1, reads DTGVSQNPRHKITKRGQNVTFRCDPISEHNRLYWYRQTLGQGPEFLTYFQNEAQLEKSRLLSDRFSAERPKGSFSTLEIQRTEQGDSAMYLCASSIGTAEAFFGQGTRLTVV.

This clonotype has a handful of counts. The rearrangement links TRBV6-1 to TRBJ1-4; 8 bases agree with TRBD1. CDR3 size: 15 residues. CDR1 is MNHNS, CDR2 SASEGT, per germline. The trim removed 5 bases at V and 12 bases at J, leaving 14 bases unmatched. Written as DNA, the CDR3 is TGTGCCAGCAGTCCCCGGACAGGGAGCCCCGAAGAACTGTTTTTT. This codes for CASSPRTGSPEELFF.

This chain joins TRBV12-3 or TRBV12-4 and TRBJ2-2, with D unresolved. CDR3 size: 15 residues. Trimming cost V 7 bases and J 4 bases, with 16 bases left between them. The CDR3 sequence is CASTLVAPGTGELFF. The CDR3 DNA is TGTGCCAGCACCCTGGTCGCCCCCGGCACCGGGGAGCTGTTTTTT.

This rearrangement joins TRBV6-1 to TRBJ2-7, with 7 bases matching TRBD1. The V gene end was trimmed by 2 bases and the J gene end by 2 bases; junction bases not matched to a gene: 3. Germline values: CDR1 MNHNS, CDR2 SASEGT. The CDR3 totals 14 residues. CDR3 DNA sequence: TGTGCCAGCAGTGAAAGACAGGGCCCCTACGAGCAGTACTTC. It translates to CASSERQGPYEQYF.

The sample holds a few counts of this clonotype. The CDR3 DNA reads TGCGCCAGCAGCCCGCGGGGGGTCAATTACTATGGCTACACCTTC. This encodes CASSPRGVNYYGYTF. V usage is TRBV4-1 and J usage is TRBJ1-2, with a tentative D call TRBD1 (5 bases). With 4 bases removed from V and 3 bases from J, the gap between germline ends came to 15 bases. The CDR3 covers 15 residues. CDR1 and CDR2 (germline): MGHRA, YSYEKL.

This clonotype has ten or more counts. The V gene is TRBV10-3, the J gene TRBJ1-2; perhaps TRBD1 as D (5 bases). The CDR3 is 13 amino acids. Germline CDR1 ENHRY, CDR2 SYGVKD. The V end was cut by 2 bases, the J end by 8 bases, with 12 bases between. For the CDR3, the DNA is TGTGCCATCAGTGAGGTGGGGGTAGAGGGCTACACCTTC. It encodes CAISEVGVEGYTF.

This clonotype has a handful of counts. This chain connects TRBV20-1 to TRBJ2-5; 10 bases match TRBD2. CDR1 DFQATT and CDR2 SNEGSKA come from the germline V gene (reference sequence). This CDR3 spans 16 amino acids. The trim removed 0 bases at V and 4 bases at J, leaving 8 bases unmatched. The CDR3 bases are TGCAGTGCTAGAGATCCCCAGCGGGGGGGCCTAGAGACCCAGTACTTC. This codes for CSARDPQRGGLETQYF.

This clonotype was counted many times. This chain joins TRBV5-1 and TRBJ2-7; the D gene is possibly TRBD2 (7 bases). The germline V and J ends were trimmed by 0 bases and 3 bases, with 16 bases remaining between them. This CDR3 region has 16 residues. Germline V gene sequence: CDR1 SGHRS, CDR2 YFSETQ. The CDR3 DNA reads TGCGCCAGCAGCTTGGGTGGGGGGGCTGTTCGCTACGAGCAGTACTTC. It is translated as CASSLGGGAVRYEQYF.

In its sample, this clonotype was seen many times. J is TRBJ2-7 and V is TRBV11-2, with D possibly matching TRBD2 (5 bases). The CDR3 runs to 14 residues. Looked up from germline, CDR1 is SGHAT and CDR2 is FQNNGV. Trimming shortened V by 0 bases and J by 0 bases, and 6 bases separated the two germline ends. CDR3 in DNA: TGTGCCAGCAGCTTAGATCGGGACTCCTACGAGCAGTACTTC. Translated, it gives CASSLDRDSYEQYF.

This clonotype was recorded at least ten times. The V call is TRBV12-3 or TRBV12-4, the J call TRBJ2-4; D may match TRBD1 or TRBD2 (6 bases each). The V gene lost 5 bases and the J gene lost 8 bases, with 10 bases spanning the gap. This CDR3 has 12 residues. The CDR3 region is CASSDRRDIQYF. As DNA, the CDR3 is TGTGCCAGCAGTGACAGGAGGGACATTCAGTACTTC.

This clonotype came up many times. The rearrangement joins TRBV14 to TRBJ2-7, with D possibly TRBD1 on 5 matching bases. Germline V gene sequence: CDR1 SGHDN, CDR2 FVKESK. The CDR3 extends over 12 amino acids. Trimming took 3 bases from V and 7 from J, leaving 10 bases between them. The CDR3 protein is CASSHSGLEQYF. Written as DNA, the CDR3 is TGTGCCAGCAGCCACTCAGGGTTAGAGCAGTACTTC.

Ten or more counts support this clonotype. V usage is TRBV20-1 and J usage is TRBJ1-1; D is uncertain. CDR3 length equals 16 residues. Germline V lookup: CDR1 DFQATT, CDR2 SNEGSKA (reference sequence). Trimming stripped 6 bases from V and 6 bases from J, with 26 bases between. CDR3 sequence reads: CSANGSPAGMDAEAFF. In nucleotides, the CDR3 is TGCAGTGCGAACGGAAGCCCGGCGGGTATGGACGCTGAAGCTTTCTTT.

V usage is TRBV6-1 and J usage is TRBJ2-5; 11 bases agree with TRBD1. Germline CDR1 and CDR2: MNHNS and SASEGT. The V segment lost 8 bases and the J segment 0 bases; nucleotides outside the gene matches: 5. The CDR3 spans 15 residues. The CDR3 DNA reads TGTGCCAGCGGGACAGGGGGGTATTACCAAGAGACCCAGTACTTC. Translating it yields CASGTGGYYQETQYF.

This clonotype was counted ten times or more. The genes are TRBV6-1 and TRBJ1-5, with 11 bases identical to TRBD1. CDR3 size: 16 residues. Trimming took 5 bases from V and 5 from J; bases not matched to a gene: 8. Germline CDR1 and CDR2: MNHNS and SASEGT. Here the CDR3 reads CASSHSRDRGDQPQHF. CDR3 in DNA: TGTGCCAGCAGTCACAGCCGGGACAGGGGGGATCAGCCCCAGCATTTT.

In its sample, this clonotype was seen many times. CDR3 DNA sequence: TGTGCCAGCCCATCCGAGTCTGGGACAGGGTTTTTATTGGGCACTGAAGCTTTCTTT. This codes for CASPSESGTGFLLGTEAFF. The genes are TRBV6-1 and TRBJ1-1; 9 bases fit TRBD1. The CDR3 consists of 19 residues. CDR1 is MNHNS and CDR2 is SASEGT in the germline V gene. The V gene end was trimmed by 8 bases and the J gene end by 4 bases; junction bases not matched to a gene: 23.

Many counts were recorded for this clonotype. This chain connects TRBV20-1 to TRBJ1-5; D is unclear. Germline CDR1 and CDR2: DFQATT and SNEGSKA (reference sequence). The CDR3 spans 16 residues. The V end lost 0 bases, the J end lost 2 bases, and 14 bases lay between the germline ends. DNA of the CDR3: TGCAGTGCTAGAGATAACAGACTAGTCCGCAATCAGCCCCAGCATTTT. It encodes CSARDNRLVRNQPQHF.

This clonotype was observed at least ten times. The CDR3 DNA follows: TGTGCCAGCAGTTACGCGGGACACCTCTACGAGCAGTACTTC. It encodes CASSYAGHLYEQYF. The J gene is TRBJ2-7, the V gene TRBV6-2 or TRBV6-3; TRBD1 or TRBD2 may be the D gene (6 bases each). Trimming pared 2 bases from V and 3 bases from J, leaving 11 bases between. The CDR3 has 14 amino acids. Germline V CDR1 and CDR2: MNHEY, SVGEGT.

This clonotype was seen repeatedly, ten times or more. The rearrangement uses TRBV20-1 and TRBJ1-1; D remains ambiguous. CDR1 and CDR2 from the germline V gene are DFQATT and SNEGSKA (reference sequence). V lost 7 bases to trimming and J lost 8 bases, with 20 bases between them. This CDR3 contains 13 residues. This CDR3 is CSVLRSGRFEAFF. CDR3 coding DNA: TGCAGTGTTCTAAGATCAGGAAGGTTCGAAGCTTTCTTT.

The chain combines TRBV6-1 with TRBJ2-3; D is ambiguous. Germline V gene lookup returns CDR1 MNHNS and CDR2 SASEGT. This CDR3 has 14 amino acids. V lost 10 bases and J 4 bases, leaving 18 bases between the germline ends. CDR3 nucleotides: TGTGCCACCAAGAGTGTCGAAGACCCAGATACGCAGTATTTT. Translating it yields CATKSVEDPDTQYF.